The following is a T cell receptor beta chain sequence with its context. Using genomic DNA as the template, TCR beta VDJ and CDR3 profiling was carried out. Via MiXCR, TCRdb re-called the reads, giving one row per CDR3 protein. The sample shows fewer than 80,000 distinct CDR3 sequences, about 70% of them seen only once. This sample was included in a study of CD8+CD57+ T cells in acquired aplastic anemia. Sequencing involved patients with CD8+CD57+ cell expansion previously shown by flow cytometry. V gave up 6 bases and J gave up 4 bases; unmatched junction bases: 1. The CDR3 contains 11 residues. The germline V gene encodes CDR1 DFQATT and CDR2 SNEGSKA (reference sequence).

V and J are TRBV20-1 and TRBJ2-3; 7 bases align to TRBD1. Input material: sorted CD4+, CD8+, or CD8+CD57+ T cells (not recorded which) from PBMCs. This TCR was sampled from a human donor with aplastic anemia. The CDR3 sequence: CSAGTADTQYF. Written as DNA, the CDR3 is TGCAGTGCCGGGACAGCAGATACGCAGTATTTT.